This T cell receptor (beta chain) was documented in a study of breast tumors, draining lymph nodes, adjacent tissues. General study results and limits: Compared with lymph nodes, tumors were less diverse; compared with nontumor tissue, more. The data were judged consistent with most tumor T cells coming from lymph node and expanding in tumor. Compared with basal-like, luminal-like tumors shared significantly more repertoire with nontumor tissue.

This clonotype was picked up a small number of times. Its antigen is not identified. Germline CDR1 and CDR2: LNHDA and SQIVND (reference sequence). The CDR3 sequence is 15 residues long. Trimming left V 5 bases short and J 0 bases short, with 12 bases between. One entry per CDR3 protein results from TCRdb running MiXCR on the multiplex PCR reads. Altogether about 22,000 distinct CDR3 sequences are present, 45% to 75% being singletons, with the ten largest covering roughly an eighth. The chain is built from TRBV19 and TRBJ2-3; TRBD2 is a possible D gene (5 bases). The sample taken for sequencing was breast tumor tissue. The TCR sequence derives from a female donor with breast cancer. Some clones in this sample may be carry-over from other donors' samples. DNA of the CDR3: TGTGCCAGTAGTCAGGACTGGGGTAGCACAGATACGCAGTATTTT. This codes for CASSQDWGSTDTQYF.